The present entry profiles one T cell receptor beta chain with its context. Its antigen is currently not known. Base-call qualities are not available, and no considerably larger clone is one nucleotide away. The donors belonged to the validation cohort of approximately 130 subjects, which was separate from the approximately 700-subject first cohort. V and J are trimmed by 4 bases and 8 bases, and the gene matches miss 17 bases of the junction. Reading the germline V gene (reference sequence) gives CDR1 MNHEY and CDR2 SMNVEV. There are 17 amino acids in the CDR3, from cysteine to phenylalanine inclusive. The only DNA kept is the CDR3, 51 bases in frame from the first base. The sample belongs to a study of cytomegalovirus exposure and HLA in healthy donors (dated 2017 in TCRdb). Concerning the study at large: According to a later analysis, one platform produced both the roughly 130 validation repertoires and the roughly 650 repertoires of the first cohort. To predict cytomegalovirus infection status, the study brought together high-throughput TCR immunosequencing, statistical association of individual TCRs with disease status, and machine learning. In addition to the first cohort of approximately 650 subjects, a separate validation cohort of 130 or so different subjects was used. The study aimed to test whether cataloging public T cell receptors could reveal signatures of past pathogen exposure.

General study outcomes and caveats: Of the cluster scores, about 94% were above 0 in a later analysis, which found that TCRs clustered in the first cohort also tended to co-occur in the roughly 130 validation repertoires. All 120 or so repertoires were used to score co-occurrence in the validation cohort in a later analysis, because that analysis had no HLA typing for the cohort. In vitro tests confirmed that a few of the cytomegalovirus-associated TCR beta chains recognize cytomegalovirus antigens. The authors suggested that the approach could potentially be extended to other disease states and immunological phenotypes. The study gave a list of 150 to 200 TCR beta chains associated with cytomegalovirus. The classifier was reported to diagnose cytomegalovirus status with high specificity and sensitivity in both the original cohort and the validation cohort. Most TCR sequences were observed very rarely across donors, whereas some public TCRs were present in many individuals.

Library preparation was by the immunoSEQ multiplex PCR assay. As for the authors' bioinformatics: A statistical classification framework was built for diagnosing cytomegalovirus status from the catalog of TCR beta chain sequences. TCRdb mirrors the immuneACCESS table, restricted to in-frame sequences. Some clones are absent from its copies; in checked studies, under half trace to an unresolved V gene, and the reason for the others is unknown. V and J calls and clone size are those listed in that table; D and trimming were worked out from the DNA. The sample data list 20,000 to 25,000 clones, and approximately 96% of these were observed just once. In total, the top ten clones hold 10% of the sample.

Sequenced: PBMCs. The sequence links TRBV27 to TRBJ2-1; the central 7 bases match TRBD2. This clonotype was obtained from a man aged 25-40 years in good health and CMV-seropositive. In nucleotide form, the sequence is TGTGCCAGCAGTTCCGGGACTACCTTATCGGGTAGCTATGAGCAGTTCTTC. Its coded protein is CASSSGTTLSGSYEQFF.